This T cell receptor (beta chain) was profiled in a study of blood T cell repertoires in COVID-19. Study at large: Collection of acute and convalescent COVID-19 samples took place in the United States, Italy and Spain. The cDNA or gDNA used as material had been derived from T cells, B-cell-depleted T cells, or PBMCs.

The CDR3 runs 14 residues. Germline loops: CDR1 LGHDT, CDR2 YNNKEL (reference sequence). V lost 10 bases to trimming and J lost 0 bases; unmatched junction nucleotides: 5. Methods used by the authors: How many nucleated cells were present was estimated from reference gene primer amplification. Sequencing used immunoSEQ multiplex PCR; TCRdb keeps in-frame clones, though not all of them. V and J calls and clone size follow that table, whereas D and trimming were derived from the DNA. The sample lists about 120,000 clones; roughly 80% were seen once. V is TRBV3-1 (or the pseudogene TRBV3-2) and J is TRBJ2-2; 7 nucleotides agree with TRBD1. Input material: peripheral blood. The TCR was taken from a man aged 60 to 75 with acute or convalescent COVID-19. The CDR3 bases are TGTGCCACCAAGGACAGGCCGAACACCGGGGAGCTGTTTTTT. It yields the protein CATKDRPNTGELFF.